The 24 T cell receptor beta chains below come from one sample, sequenced in a study of shared clonotypes between healthy human individuals. Here immunoSEQ multiplex PCR was the method, and the copy in TCRdb shows in-frame clones only, minus some. The sample yields about 2.4 million clones, 80% to 95% seen once. Sequencing was performed on naive CD4+ T cells from PBMCs. Subset noted: CD45RA+ positively selected. The source of these receptors is a young man in good health. Some clones in this sample may be carry-over from other donors' samples.

The chain uses TRBV28 and TRBJ1-2; 7 positions agree with TRBD1. V trimming: 7 bases; J trimming: 5 bases; junction bases outside the gene matches: 16. The length of the CDR3 is 16 residues. Germline V gene sequence: CDR1 MDHEN, CDR2 SYDVKM. CDR3 in DNA: TGTGCCAGCAAGGGCGGACAGGACGGGGTTTATTATGGCTACACCTTC. Its translation: CASKGGQDGVYYGYTF.

This chain links TRBV19 with TRBJ2-1, with 12 nucleotides matching TRBD2. CDR1 is LNHDA and CDR2 is SQIVND in the germline V gene (reference sequence). With V trimmed by 5 bases and J by 1 base, 9 bases remained unmatched. The CDR3 sequence is 18 residues long. CDR3 amino acids: CASSYGLAGRKSYNEQFF. The CDR3 DNA sequence: TGTGCCAGTAGTTATGGACTAGCGGGAAGAAAATCCTACAATGAGCAGTTCTTC.

This chain joins TRBV28 and TRBJ1-5; D not resolved. Trimming removed 7 bases at V and 0 bases at J, with 10 bases between. This CDR3 has 14 amino acids. Germline V gene lookup returns CDR1 MDHEN and CDR2 SYDVKM. The CDR3 region has the DNA TGTGCCAGCAAACCTGACTATAGCAATCAGCCCCAGCATTTT. Amino acid sequence: CASKPDYSNQPQHF.

The chain employs TRBV2 and TRBJ1-5, with D perhaps TRBD1 (6 bases). The CDR3 runs 15 residues. V lost 6 bases and J 7 bases, leaving 19 bases between the germline ends. Germline-derived CDR1 and CDR2 are SNHLY and FYNNEI. DNA for the CDR3: TGTGCCAGCAGAAGAGGGGGGGCGTCAGCGCAGCCCCAGCATTTT. The encoded protein is CASRRGGASAQPQHF.

This chain's CDR3 is CASRADGPGQFF. The CDR3 DNA reads TGTGCCAGCAGAGCAGACGGCCCTGGGCAGTTCTTC. The genes are TRBV2 and TRBJ2-1; D remains ambiguous. V lost 6 bases and J 12 bases, leaving 15 bases between the germline ends. The CDR3 totals 12 residues. Germline V gene lookup returns CDR1 SNHLY and CDR2 FYNNEI.

In regard to this clone: The same CDR3 also results from other DNA sequences found in this sample. The chain couples TRBV5-1 to TRBJ2-1; 8 bases match TRBD1. Germline values: CDR1 SGHRS, CDR2 YFSETQ. Trimming at V came to 4 bases and at J to 4 bases, leaving 4 bases not matched to a gene. This CDR3 is built from 14 residues. CDR3 sequence reads: CASSLGTGYNEQFF. The CDR3 DNA sequence: TGCGCCAGCAGCCTTGGGACAGGATACAATGAGCAGTTCTTC.

The rearrangement joins TRBV15 to TRBJ2-5, with 9 bases that match TRBD1. The trim removed 0 bases at V and 4 bases at J, leaving 6 bases unmatched. The CDR3 covers 16 residues. Per the germline V gene, CDR1 is LNHNV and CDR2 is YYDKDF (reference sequence). The DNA for the CDR3 is TGTGCCACCAGCAGAGATGTCACAGGGGGCGGAGAGACCCAGTACTTC. This sequence encodes CATSRDVTGGGETQYF. The full variable domain, with the rest looked up from reference TRBV15 and TRBJ2-5, is DAMVIQNPRYQVTQFGKPVTLSCSQTLNHNVMYWYQQKSSQAPKLLFHYYDKDFNNEADTPDNFQSRRPNTSFCFLDIRSPGLGDTAMYLCATSRDVTGGGETQYFGPGTRLLVL.

The chain is built from TRBV6-6 and TRBJ2-7, with D hard to call. The V gene's germline CDR1 is MNHNY and CDR2 SVGAGI (reference sequence). The CDR3 has 11 residues. Trimming removed 6 bases at V and 2 bases at J, with 5 bases between. The CDR3 loop is CASRVTYEQYF. In DNA form, the CDR3 reads TGTGCCAGCAGGGTGACCTACGAGCAGTACTTC.

This clone occurred once. J is TRBJ2-7 and V is TRBV28, with 11 bases identical to TRBD2. V gave up 1 base and J gave up 2 bases; unmatched junction bases: 13. Germline CDR1 reads MDHEN; CDR2 reads SYDVKM. CDR3 length equals 19 residues. The CDR3 DNA sequence: TGTGCCAGCAGTTTATACTTCCAACTAGCGGGAGTAATAACCTACGAGCAGTACTTC. The encoded protein is CASSLYFQLAGVITYEQYF.

The chain couples TRBV29-1 to TRBJ2-7, with D perhaps assigned TRBD1 or TRBD2 (5 bases each). Trimming pared 3 bases from V and 6 bases from J, leaving 9 bases between. Germline values: CDR1 SQVTM, CDR2 ANQGSEA. The CDR3 runs 11 residues. Written as DNA, the CDR3 is TGCAGCGTTGAGACTGGGGGCGAGCAGTACTTC. Its protein is CSVETGGEQYF.

The CDR3 coding sequence is TGTGCCAGCAGTGAATTCCCTGAAGACGGGAGGGACATTCAGTACTTC. It specifies CASSEFPEDGRDIQYF. V and J are TRBV6-1 and TRBJ2-4, with 8 bases matching TRBD2. The CDR3 has 16 amino acids. The junction had 11 bases not matched to a gene; V was cut back by 2 bases and J by 8 bases. Germline V gene lookup returns CDR1 MNHNS and CDR2 SASEGT.

The gene calls are TRBV6-1 and TRBJ1-2, with D possibly being TRBD1 (6 bases). The CDR3 runs to 15 residues. The V end lost 0 bases, the J end lost 5 bases, and 13 bases lay between the germline ends. CDR1 and CDR2 from the germline V gene are MNHNS and SASEGT. CDR3: CASSEAGTPSYGYTF. The CDR3 nucleotides are TGTGCCAGCAGTGAAGCAGGGACACCTTCTTATGGCTACACCTTC.

The genes are TRBV18 and TRBJ2-1; D call uncertain. Between the trimmed V and J ends, which lost 5 bases and 7 bases, there was a span of 12 bases. Germline CDR1 and CDR2: KGHSH and LQKENI. The CDR3 runs to 13 residues. The CDR3: CASSTRGANEQFF. The DNA of the CDR3 is TGTGCCAGCTCAACACGAGGAGCAAATGAGCAGTTCTTC. Complete variable domain (other parts from reference TRBV18 and TRBJ2-1): NAGVMQNPRHLVRRRGQEARLRCSPMKGHSHVYWYRQLPEEGLKFMVYLQKENIIDESGMPKERFSAEFPKEGPSILRIQQVVRGDSAAYFCASSTRGANEQFFGPGTRLTVL.

This chain joins TRBV5-6 and TRBJ2-1, with 10 bases lining up with TRBD1. CDR3 size: 16 residues. Germline V gives CDR1 SGHDT, CDR2 YYEEEE. Trimming cost V 4 bases and J 3 bases; bases outside gene matches: 7. The CDR3 is CASSLGTGENYNEQFF. CDR3 nucleotide sequence: TGTGCCAGCAGCCTCGGGACAGGGGAAAACTACAATGAGCAGTTCTTC.

The J gene is TRBJ1-2, the V gene TRBV6-1; D is uncertain. V gave up 2 bases and J gave up 7 bases, with 11 bases separating them. The CDR3 runs 13 residues. Germline V lookup: CDR1 MNHNS, CDR2 SASEGT. This CDR3 reads CASSEIGEGGYTF. CDR3 nucleotide sequence: TGTGCCAGCAGTGAAATCGGGGAGGGTGGCTACACCTTC.

The chain uses TRBV5-5 and TRBJ1-2; D is unclear. V shed 0 bases and J shed 8 bases, with 17 bases lying between them. Per the germline V gene, CDR1 is SGHKS and CDR2 is YYEKEE (reference sequence). The CDR3 covers 15 residues. The CDR3 loop reads CASSLAAQNWAGYTF. DNA for the CDR3: TGTGCCAGCAGCTTGGCGGCACAGAATTGGGCCGGCTACACCTTC.

The chain has TRBV6-5 and TRBJ2-7, with D possibly matching TRBD2 (6 bases). The germline V gene encodes CDR1 MNHEY and CDR2 SVGAGI. Trimming removed 6 bases from V and 2 bases from J, with 14 bases in between. This CDR3 is 14 amino acids long. The CDR3 spells CASSKSGTPYEQYF. The CDR3 nucleotides read TGTGCCAGCAGCAAATCAGGGACTCCCTACGAGCAGTACTTC.

This clone showed up just once. V and J are TRBV7-3 and TRBJ2-5; 8 bases match TRBD2. V trimming: 5 bases; J trimming: 2 bases; junction bases outside the gene matches: 7. The germline gives CDR1 SGHTA, CDR2 FQGTGA. The length of the CDR3 is 15 residues. CDR3 sequence (DNA): TGTGCCAGCAGCCGGGGACTAGTTCCGCAAGAGACCCAGTACTTC. Amino acids: CASSRGLVPQETQYF.

For the CDR3, the DNA is TGTGCCAGCAGCGTAGCCTCGGGTCTCAGGGTGCAGCAGTACTTC. This encodes CASSVASGLRVQQYF. This sequence joins TRBV9 and TRBJ2-7; possible D gene TRBD1, 5 bases. The CDR3 length is 15 residues. Germline V lookup: CDR1 SGDLS, CDR2 YYNGEE. With 0 bases removed from V and 8 bases from J, the gap between germline ends came to 18 bases.

The chain carries TRBV14 and TRBJ2-3; possibly TRBD1 or TRBD2 for D (5 bases each). Germline lookup yields CDR1 SGHDN and CDR2 FVKESK. The CDR3 has 14 amino acids. The V end was cut by 3 bases, the J end by 5 bases, with 12 bases between. CDR3 amino acids: CASSQGPRKDTQYF. Here the CDR3 DNA reads TGTGCCAGCAGCCAGGGACCCCGGAAAGATACGCAGTATTTT.

As to this clone: Additional DNA sequences in this sample encode the identical CDR3. The DNA for the CDR3 is TGTGCCAGCTCACTACTAGCGGGAGAGGGCAATGAGCAGTTCTTC. Amino acids: CASSLLAGEGNEQFF. The chain has TRBV18 and TRBJ2-1; the match to TRBD2 covers 11 bases. The CDR3 runs to 15 residues. Germline-derived CDR1 and CDR2 are KGHSH and LQKENI. The J segment lost 6 bases and the V segment lost 4 bases, leaving 5 bases of the junction unmatched.

This clone has just one count. The V gene is TRBV27, the J gene TRBJ1-5; 12 bases line up with TRBD1. This CDR3 is 16 amino acids long. Germline assignment: CDR1 MNHEY and CDR2 SMNVEV (reference sequence). Trimming took 0 bases from V and 6 from J; bases not matched to a gene: 3. The CDR3 here is CASSLSGQGAGQPQHF. The CDR3 DNA is TGTGCCAGCAGTTTATCGGGACAGGGGGCCGGTCAGCCCCAGCATTTT.

J is TRBJ1-5 and V is TRBV5-6; TRBD1 matches 9 bases. V shed 4 bases and J 4 bases; nucleotides not matched to a gene: 3. This CDR3 contains 14 residues. Per the germline V gene, CDR1 is SGHDT and CDR2 is YYEEEE. In DNA, the CDR3 is TGTGCCAGCAGCCGGACAGGGGTGAATCAGCCCCAGCATTTT. This gives the protein CASSRTGVNQPQHF.

The J gene is TRBJ2-3, the V gene TRBV30; tentative D call: TRBD2 (6 bases). This CDR3 spans 16 amino acids. Trimming removed 0 bases at V and 2 bases at J, with 15 bases between. Germline V gives CDR1 GTSNPN, CDR2 SVGIG (reference sequence). In DNA form, the CDR3 reads TGTGCCTGGAGTGTACAGGCGGGACTCCCCACAGATACGCAGTATTTT. Translated, it gives CAWSVQAGLPTDTQYF.